This T cell receptor beta chain was recovered during a study of chemoradiotherapy in HPV16-positive cancers. Study as a whole: Two HPV16-positive patients' cells yielded candidate HPV-specific clones and common motifs. Study-level points and caveats: HPV-responsive T-cell expansion during chemoradiotherapy was linked to improved recurrence-free survival in HPV16-positive patients. Functional assays defining HPV-specific T cells used only two HPV16-positive patients. Non-HPV-specific T cells did not expand in tumors during treatment, whereas candidate HPV-specific clones and E7-related motifs did.

Comment on this clone: The antigen remains undetermined.

This CDR3 is built from 15 residues. Looked up from germline, CDR1 is SNHLY and CDR2 is FYNNEI. Trimming took off 3 bases at V and 0 bases at J, with 11 bases between the two ends. The assay was immunoSEQ multiplex PCR, and TCRdb's table has in-frame clones only and misses some. This sample carries about 6,000 clones, 70% to 85% of them seen once, and the ten largest clones take around 9%. This chain uses TRBV2 with TRBJ1-1, with D unresolved. This clonotype was obtained from a human donor with HPV-associated anogenital cancer. The source material was tumor tissue, sampled from a patient who underwent chemoradiotherapy. The CDR3: CASSDDFGLNTEAFF. In DNA form, the CDR3 reads TGTGCCAGCAGTGATGACTTCGGGTTGAACACTGAAGCTTTCTTT.